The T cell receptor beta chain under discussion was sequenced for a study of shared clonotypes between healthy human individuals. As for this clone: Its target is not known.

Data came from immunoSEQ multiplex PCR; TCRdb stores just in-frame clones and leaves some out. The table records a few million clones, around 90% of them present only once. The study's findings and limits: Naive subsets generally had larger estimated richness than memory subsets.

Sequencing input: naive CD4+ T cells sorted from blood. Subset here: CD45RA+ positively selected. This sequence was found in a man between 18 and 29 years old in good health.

The CDR3: CASSLAGSDGYTF. For the CDR3, the DNA is TGCGCCAGCAGCTTGGCAGGGTCGGATGGCTACACCTTC. The genes are TRBV5-1 and TRBJ1-2; D is possibly TRBD1 (5 bases). The germline V gene encodes CDR1 SGHRS and CDR2 YFSETQ. The length of the CDR3 is 13 residues. The V and J ends lost 0 bases and 6 bases respectively, with 9 bases between them.